The source of this T cell receptor (beta chain) is a study of yellow fever vaccine responses in identical twins. Overall study results and limits: Twins' vaccine T cell response reportedly seemed partly convergent, partly personalized.

Comments on this clonotype: Its antigen is unknown.

TCRdb used MiXCR to reprocess the RT-PCR reads, holding one entry per CDR3 protein. The repertoire consists of about 3,900 distinct CDR3 sequences, with roughly 70% occurring once and the leading ten covering approximately 8%. The TCR sequence derives from a woman younger than 30 who received the yellow fever vaccine. This specimen consisted of T cells from blood (PBMCs), unsorted or a sorted subset (not recorded which), obtained before or after yellow fever vaccination (not recorded which).

CDR3 nucleotides: TGTGCCAGCACCCATAAACAGAGTGTAGACGAGCAGTACTTC. Its protein product is CASTHKQSVDEQYF. This chain connects TRBV18 to TRBJ2-7; no clear D gene. V was clipped by 8 bases and J by 5 bases, with 19 bases between them. Germline CDR1 is KGHSH and CDR2 is LQKENI. This CDR3 is built from 14 residues.